These 4 T cell receptor beta chains were all obtained from the same sample, sequenced in a study of blood T cell repertoires in COVID-19. Only in-frame clones appear in the TCRdb table, and some are missing; sequencing was by immunoSEQ multiplex PCR. Among about 89,000 clones listed, around 90% were seen once. Sequenced material: peripheral blood. The receptors come from a male donor with acute or convalescent COVID-19.

Of note for this clone: A junction boundary mismatches the germline segment, possibly from a read error. The chain is built from TRBV2 and TRBJ2-2, with 10 nucleotides matching TRBD2. The CDR3 sequence is 15 residues long. Germline-derived CDR1 and CDR2 are SNHLY and FYNNEI. The CDR3, as DNA: TGTGCCAGCCACTCGGGACTAGCGAACGCCGGGGAGCTGTTTTTT. Translating gives CASHSGLANAGELFF.

The chain is built from TRBV3-1 (or the pseudogene TRBV3-2) and TRBJ2-7, with 12 positions matching TRBD2. CDR1 and CDR2 (germline): LGHDT, YNNKEL (reference sequence). The CDR3 contains 16 residues. V shed 5 bases and J 1 base; nucleotides not matched to a gene: 6. The CDR3 spells CASSKTSGGASYEQYF. The CDR3, as DNA: TGTGCCAGCAGCAAGACTAGCGGGGGCGCTTCCTACGAGCAGTACTTC.

As DNA, the CDR3 is TGTGCCAGCAGTGGGTGGACTAGCGGGGCCCGACAAGAGACCCAGTACTTC. It encodes CASSGWTSGARQETQYF. This chain connects TRBV6-1 to TRBJ2-5, with 12 bases fitting TRBD2. CDR3 length: 17 residues. V was pared by 4 bases and J by 2 bases, with 8 bases of the junction left unmatched. CDR1 and CDR2 from the germline V gene are MNHNS and SASEGT.

The chain combines TRBV5-1 with TRBJ2-3, with D possibly being TRBD2 (5 bases). The V end lost 5 bases, the J end lost 0 bases, and 10 bases lay between the germline ends. The CDR3 covers 14 residues. The germline CDR1 and CDR2 sequences are SGHRS and YFSETQ. CDR3 nucleotides: TGCGCCAGCAGAACAGCGGAGAGCACAGATACGCAGTATTTT. Amino acid sequence: CASRTAESTDTQYF.